Following are 5 T cell receptor beta chains from one sample sequenced in a study of CD8 T cells in ankylosing spondylitis. Study outcomes and limitations: Among TCR beta sequences, a motif of several highly homologous variants appeared characteristic of ankylosing spondylitis blood.

Antigens for these TCRs are unknown. Using its own MiXCR run on the 5' RACE reads, TCRdb lists one record per CDR3 protein. Of just under 550,000 distinct CDR3 sequences listed, about 13% are singletons. Sequencing was carried out using blood, either unsorted or a sorted T cell fraction (not recorded which). These TCRs come from a male donor with ankylosing spondylitis.

The J gene is TRBJ1-2, the V gene TRBV20-1; no definite D call. The germline CDR1 and CDR2 sequences are DFQATT and SNEGSKA (reference sequence). Trimming left V 4 bases short and J 4 bases short, with 7 bases between. The CDR3 has 11 amino acids. The CDR3 sequence is CSATDLYGYTF. CDR3 nucleotides: TGCAGTGCTACGGACCTCTATGGCTACACCTTC.

The chain carries TRBV28 and TRBJ2-5; D ambiguous. The V gene lost 2 bases and the J gene lost 2 bases, with 9 bases spanning the gap. CDR1 is MDHEN and CDR2 is SYDVKM in the germline V gene. The CDR3 is made up of 14 amino acids. The CDR3: CASSLVLSQETQYF. The CDR3 DNA reads TGTGCCAGCAGTTTAGTTCTGTCTCAAGAGACCCAGTACTTC.

The chain recombines TRBV24-1 with TRBJ2-7, with TRBD2 matching 7 bases. The germline CDR1 and CDR2 sequences are KGHDR and SFDVKD. CDR3 size: 14 residues. After removal of 4 bases from V and 3 bases from J, the junction contained 5 bases not matched to a gene. The CDR3 sequence: CATSDTRGGYEQYF. In DNA, the CDR3 is TGTGCCACCAGTGACACCCGCGGGGGCTACGAGCAGTACTTC.

This clonotype has just a few counts. The rearrangement joins TRBV20-1 to TRBJ2-2; TRBD2 matches at 9 bases. J lost 5 bases, V lost 5 bases, and 9 bases had no gene match. The length of the CDR3 is 15 residues. CDR1 and CDR2 (germline): DFQATT, SNEGSKA (reference sequence). CDR3 in amino acids: CSAPSAAGGTGELFF. The DNA of the CDR3 is TGCAGTGCTCCCAGCGCCGCGGGAGGGACCGGGGAGCTGTTTTTT.

This clonotype came up many times. This sequence joins TRBV6-1 and TRBJ1-2; D not certain. Between the trimmed V and J ends, which lost 0 bases and 5 bases, there was a span of 13 bases. The CDR3 length is 15 residues. CDR1 is MNHNS and CDR2 is SASEGT in the germline V gene. CDR3 nucleotides: TGTGCCAGCAGTGAAGCAAGGAACAGAGCATATGGCTACACCTTC. The encoded protein is CASSEARNRAYGYTF.